This T cell receptor beta chain was obtained from a study of blood T cell repertoires in COVID-19. Overall study context: COVID-19 samples collected from the United States, Italy and Spain covered acute and convalescent phases. Sources were T cells, B-cell-depleted T cells, or PBMCs; the material itself was cDNA or gDNA.

Per the germline V gene, CDR1 is SGHDT and CDR2 is YYEEEE. Between the trimmed V and J ends, which lost 4 bases and 2 bases, there was a span of 12 bases. The CDR3 runs to 14 residues. This clone has just one count. As handled by the study authors: Amplified reference gene primers provided the basis for estimating nucleated cell counts. The repertoire was sequenced with immunoSEQ multiplex PCR; TCRdb's copy has only in-frame clones and lacks some. V, J and clone size were drawn from that table, and D and trimming were deduced from the DNA. The sample holds around 130,000 clones; around 88% are singletons and the top ten take around 20%.

The rearrangement links TRBV5-6 to TRBJ2-5; a weak D match, TRBD1 (6 bases). The receptor comes from a man aged 45-65 years with active or convalescent COVID-19. The sequencing sample was made of peripheral blood. CDR3 amino acids: CASSKTGLQETQYF. In DNA form, the CDR3 reads TGTGCCAGCAGCAAAACAGGGTTGCAAGAGACCCAGTACTTC.